This T cell receptor beta chain was found in a study of early T cells in non-severe SARS-CoV-2 infection. This clonotype was recorded at least ten times. Trimming shortened V by 5 bases and J by 9 bases, and 14 bases separated the two germline ends. This CDR3 spans 13 amino acids. The V gene's germline CDR1 is LNHDA and CDR2 SQIVND (reference sequence). Individual cDNA molecules were tagged with unique molecular identifiers. TCRdb redid the calling of the 5' RACE reads with MiXCR, one entry per CDR3 protein. The data show tens of thousands of distinct CDR3 sequences, with about 6% seen just once and 4.5% to 5.5% held by the top ten.

The sequence was collected from an adult who was a healthcare worker with PCR-confirmed SARS-CoV-2 infection or an uninfected control (not recorded which). The sample was whole blood. The chain has TRBV19 and TRBJ1-5, with D unclear. The CDR3 here is CASSLHPSLPQHF. Written as DNA, the CDR3 is TGTGCCAGTAGTCTACACCCGTCTTTGCCCCAGCATTTT. The full variable domain, in which reference TRBV19 and TRBJ1-5 provide the parts outside the CDR3, is DGGITQSPKYLFRKEGQNVTLSCEQNLNHDAMYWYRQDPGQGLRLIYYSQIVNDFQKGDIAEGYSVSREKKESFPLTVTSAQKNPTAFYLCASSLHPSLPQHFGDGTRLSIL.